The 14 T cell receptor beta chains reported below all come from one sample, sequenced in a study of T-cell reconstitution after alpha-beta-depleted transplantation in children. Unique molecular identifiers were incorporated during preparation of the TCRbeta library. TCRdb passed the PCR reads through MiXCR, listing each CDR3 protein once. The sample holds over 550,000 distinct CDR3 sequences, 8% to 11% seen once. The starting material was PBMCs from the stem cell graft donor, obtained from the stem cell graft. These receptors came from a human donor who donated a stem cell graft to a child with acute myeloid leukemia.

This clonotype has at least ten counts. V usage is TRBV20-1 and J usage is TRBJ2-3; 8 bases line up with TRBD1. Unmatched junction bases numbered 9, after V lost 6 bases and J lost 1 base. CDR3 length: 15 residues. Germline V CDR1 and CDR2: DFQATT, SNEGSKA (reference sequence). The CDR3 DNA follows: TGCAGTGCCGTCCCAGGGGGCGCCGGCACAGATACGCAGTATTTT. It specifies CSAVPGGAGTDTQYF.

The J gene is TRBJ1-3, the V gene TRBV2; D is unclear. Germline assignment: CDR1 SNHLY and CDR2 FYNNEI. Deletions cut 8 bases from V and 4 bases from J, with 9 bases between. The CDR3 runs 12 residues. The CDR3 is CASGFYGNTIYF. The CDR3 DNA follows: TGTGCCAGCGGATTCTACGGAAACACCATATATTTT.

This clonotype was found many times. The CDR3 is CASSLTGIPNSPLHF. Written as DNA, the CDR3 is TGTGCCAGCAGCCTTACCGGGATCCCTAATTCACCCCTCCACTTT. V gene TRBV3-1 combines with J gene TRBJ1-6; no firm D call. Trimming pared 4 bases from V and 6 bases from J, leaving 13 bases between. The CDR3 has 15 amino acids. The germline gives CDR1 LGHDT, CDR2 YNNKEL (reference sequence).

This clonotype was observed a few times. The rearrangement uses TRBV4-2 and TRBJ1-5, with D tentatively TRBD1 (6 bases). V lost 0 bases and J lost 3, with 9 bases in between. This CDR3 region has 15 residues. CDR1 is LGHNA, CDR2 YNFKEQ, per germline. This CDR3 is CASSQEGGANQPQHF. CDR3 DNA: TGTGCCAGCAGCCAAGAGGGGGGGGCCAATCAGCCCCAGCATTTT.

This clonotype was detected ten times or more. The chain carries TRBV11-2 and TRBJ2-1, with 11 bases fitting TRBD2. This CDR3 has 17 residues. The V segment lost 0 bases and the J segment 7 bases; nucleotides outside the gene matches: 8. Germline CDR1 and CDR2: SGHAT and FQNNGV. CDR3 loop: CASSLEGSSGRPNEQFF. DNA of the CDR3: TGTGCCAGCAGCTTAGAGGGGTCTAGCGGGAGGCCGAATGAGCAGTTCTTC.

This clonotype turned up a few times. V and J are TRBV20-1 and TRBJ2-5, with a tentative D call TRBD2 (6 bases). This CDR3 has 14 residues. Trimming removed 5 bases at V and 1 base at J, with 14 bases between. Germline CDR1 and CDR2: DFQATT and SNEGSKA (reference sequence). The CDR3 DNA reads TGCAGTGCTGGTCCTAGCGTTATCCAAGAGACCCAGTACTTC. Amino acid sequence: CSAGPSVIQETQYF.

The J gene is TRBJ2-3, the V gene TRBV7-3; perhaps TRBD2 as D (8 bases). The germline CDR1 and CDR2 sequences are SGHTA and FQGTGA. V was pared by 4 bases and J by 2 bases, with 16 bases between. The CDR3 sequence is 16 residues long. CDR3 bases: TGTGCCAGCAGCTCGGGAGGGGGCGCATACACAGATACGCAGTATTTT. Its protein product is CASSSGGGAYTDTQYF.

V and J are TRBV20-1 and TRBJ2-1; the match to TRBD1 covers 7 bases. V was clipped by 0 bases and J by 1 base; unmatched bases: 3. Looked up from germline, CDR1 is DFQATT and CDR2 is SNEGSKA (reference sequence). There are 15 residues in the CDR3. The CDR3 protein is CSARDRQGSYNEQFF. In DNA, the CDR3 is TGCAGTGCTAGAGATAGACAGGGATCCTACAATGAGCAGTTCTTC.

Ten or more counts support this clonotype. J is TRBJ2-7 and V is TRBV25-1; TRBD2 aligns across 14 bases. The germline V gene encodes CDR1 MGHDK and CDR2 SYGVNS. The junction had 4 bases not matched to a gene; V was cut back by 2 bases and J by 4 bases. This CDR3 has 16 amino acids. Written as DNA, the CDR3 is TGTGCCAGCAGTGAAGGGACTAGCGGGAGAGGGTACGAGCAGTACTTC. Protein product: CASSEGTSGRGYEQYF.

V and J are TRBV25-1 and TRBJ2-7; D gene ambiguous. Germline lookup yields CDR1 MGHDK and CDR2 SYGVNS. The CDR3 totals 14 residues. V gave up 0 bases and J gave up 0 bases, with 6 bases separating them. The CDR3 DNA follows: TGTGCCAGCAGTGAATACAGTAGCTCCTACGAGCAGTACTTC. Translated, it gives CASSEYSSSYEQYF.

The J gene is TRBJ2-5, the V gene TRBV20-1; D gene unclear. The germline CDR1 and CDR2 sequences are DFQATT and SNEGSKA (reference sequence). V lost 1 base and J 2 bases, leaving 23 bases between the germline ends. This CDR3 spans 18 amino acids. The CDR3 here is CSARGTPRAPIKQETQYF. The CDR3 DNA is TGCAGTGCTAGAGGGACCCCCCGGGCCCCAATTAAACAAGAGACCCAGTACTTC.

The rearrangement links TRBV6-5 to TRBJ1-2; perhaps TRBD1 as D (6 bases). The ends were cut back, 0 bases at V and 5 bases at J, with 10 bases in the middle. Germline CDR1 and CDR2: MNHEY and SVGAGI. The CDR3 totals 14 residues. CDR3 sequence (DNA): TGTGCCAGCAGTTACTCGGGGGGCCGGTATGGCTACACCTTC. This codes for CASSYSGGRYGYTF.

In its sample, this clonotype was seen a few times. The CDR3: CASSFTGQGGTEAFF. The CDR3 DNA follows: TGTGCCAGCAGCTTTACGGGACAGGGGGGAACTGAAGCTTTCTTT. The rearrangement uses TRBV7-2 and TRBJ1-1, with 11 positions matching TRBD1. CDR1 and CDR2 from the germline V gene are SGHTA and FQGNSA. V was pared by 3 bases and J by 5 bases, with 5 bases of the junction left unmatched. The CDR3 has 15 amino acids.

The V and J genes are TRBV7-2 and TRBJ2-2; D not resolved. Germline V gene sequence: CDR1 SGHTA, CDR2 FQGNSA. The CDR3 totals 15 residues. The V end lost 2 bases, the J end lost 2 bases, and 9 bases lay between the germline ends. CDR3 sequence: CASSLTRPNTGELFF. The CDR3 nucleotides are TGTGCCAGCAGCTTAACGAGACCCAACACCGGGGAGCTGTTTTTT.